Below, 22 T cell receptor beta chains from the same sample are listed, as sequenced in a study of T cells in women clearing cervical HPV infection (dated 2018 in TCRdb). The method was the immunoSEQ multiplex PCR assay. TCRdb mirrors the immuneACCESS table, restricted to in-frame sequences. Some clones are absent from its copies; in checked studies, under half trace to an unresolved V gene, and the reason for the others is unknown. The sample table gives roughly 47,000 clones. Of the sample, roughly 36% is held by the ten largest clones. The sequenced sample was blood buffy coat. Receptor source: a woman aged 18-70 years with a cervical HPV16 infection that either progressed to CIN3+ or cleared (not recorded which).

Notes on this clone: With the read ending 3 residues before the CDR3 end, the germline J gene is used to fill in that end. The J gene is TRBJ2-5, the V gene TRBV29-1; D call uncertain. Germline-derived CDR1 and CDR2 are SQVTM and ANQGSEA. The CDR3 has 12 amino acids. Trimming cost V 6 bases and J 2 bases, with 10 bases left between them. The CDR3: CSVRQEQETQYF. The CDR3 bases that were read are TGCAGCGTAAGGCAGGAACAAGAGACC.

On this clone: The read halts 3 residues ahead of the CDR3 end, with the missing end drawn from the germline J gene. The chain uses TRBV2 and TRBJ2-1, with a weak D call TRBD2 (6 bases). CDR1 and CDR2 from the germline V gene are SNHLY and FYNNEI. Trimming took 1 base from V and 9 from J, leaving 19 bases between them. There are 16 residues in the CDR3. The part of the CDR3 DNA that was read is TGTGCCAGCAGTGAAGGGTTGGACTACGCAGGCGTTGAG. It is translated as CASSEGLDYAGVE. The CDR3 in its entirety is CASSEGLDYAGVEQFF.

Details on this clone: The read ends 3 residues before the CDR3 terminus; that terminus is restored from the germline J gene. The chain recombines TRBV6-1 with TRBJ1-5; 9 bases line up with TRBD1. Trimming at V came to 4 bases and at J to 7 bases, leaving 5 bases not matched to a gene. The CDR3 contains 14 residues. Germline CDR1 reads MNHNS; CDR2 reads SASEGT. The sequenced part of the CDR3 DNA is TGTGCCAGCAGTGGGGACAGGGCTGGGCAGCCC. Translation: CASSGDRAGQP. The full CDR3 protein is CASSGDRAGQPQHF.

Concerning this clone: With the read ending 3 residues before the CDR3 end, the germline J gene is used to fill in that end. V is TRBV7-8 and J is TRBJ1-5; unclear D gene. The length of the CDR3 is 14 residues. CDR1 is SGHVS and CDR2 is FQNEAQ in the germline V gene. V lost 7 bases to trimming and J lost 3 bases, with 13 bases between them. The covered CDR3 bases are TGTGCCAGCACACCCAGGAAGGTCAATCAGCCC. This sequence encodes CASTPRKVNQP. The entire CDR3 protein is CASTPRKVNQPQHF.

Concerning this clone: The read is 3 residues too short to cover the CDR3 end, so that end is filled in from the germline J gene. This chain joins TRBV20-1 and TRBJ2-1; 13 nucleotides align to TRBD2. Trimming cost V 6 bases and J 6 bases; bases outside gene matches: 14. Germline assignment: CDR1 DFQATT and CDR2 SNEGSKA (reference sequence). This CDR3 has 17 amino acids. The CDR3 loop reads CSAPPTGTSGAPNEQFF. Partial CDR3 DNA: TGCAGTGCCCCCCCCACGGGGACTAGCGGGGCTCCCAATGAG.

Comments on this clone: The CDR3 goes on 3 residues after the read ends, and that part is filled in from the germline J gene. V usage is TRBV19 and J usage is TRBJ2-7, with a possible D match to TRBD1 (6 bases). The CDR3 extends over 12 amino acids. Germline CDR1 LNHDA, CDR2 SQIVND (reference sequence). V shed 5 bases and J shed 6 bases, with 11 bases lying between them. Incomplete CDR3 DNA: TGTGCCAGTAGTTTGCTCAGGGGCGAG. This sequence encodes CASSLLRGE. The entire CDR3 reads CASSLLRGEQYF.

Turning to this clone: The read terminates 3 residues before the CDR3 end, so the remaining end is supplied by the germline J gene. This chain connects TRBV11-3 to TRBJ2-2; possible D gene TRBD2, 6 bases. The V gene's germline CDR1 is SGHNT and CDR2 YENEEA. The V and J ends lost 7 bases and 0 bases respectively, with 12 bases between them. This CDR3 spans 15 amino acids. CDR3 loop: CASTFRLANTGELFF. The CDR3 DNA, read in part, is TGTGCCAGCACCTTTAGACTAGCGAACACCGGGGAG.

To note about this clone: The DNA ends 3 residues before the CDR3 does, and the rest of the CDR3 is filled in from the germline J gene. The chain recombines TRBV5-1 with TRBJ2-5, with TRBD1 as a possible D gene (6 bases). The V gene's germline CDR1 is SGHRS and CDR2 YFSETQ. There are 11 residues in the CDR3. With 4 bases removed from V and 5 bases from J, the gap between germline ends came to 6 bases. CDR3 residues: CASSRGETQYF. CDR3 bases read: TGCGCCAGCAGCAGGGGGGAGACC. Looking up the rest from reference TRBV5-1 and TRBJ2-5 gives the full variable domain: KAGVTQTPRYLIKTRGQQVTLSCSPISGHRSVSWYQQTPGQGLQFLFEYFSETQRNKGNFPGRFSGRQFSNSRSEMNVSTLELGDSALYLCASSRGETQYFGPGTRLLVL.

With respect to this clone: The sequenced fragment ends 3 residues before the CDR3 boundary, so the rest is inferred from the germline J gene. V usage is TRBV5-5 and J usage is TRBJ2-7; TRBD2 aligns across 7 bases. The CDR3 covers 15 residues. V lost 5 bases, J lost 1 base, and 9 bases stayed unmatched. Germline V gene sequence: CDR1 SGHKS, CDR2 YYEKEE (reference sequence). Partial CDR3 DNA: TGTGCCAGCAGGTGGACCGGGACTATATCCTACGAG. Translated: CASRWTGTISYE. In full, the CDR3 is CASRWTGTISYEQYF.

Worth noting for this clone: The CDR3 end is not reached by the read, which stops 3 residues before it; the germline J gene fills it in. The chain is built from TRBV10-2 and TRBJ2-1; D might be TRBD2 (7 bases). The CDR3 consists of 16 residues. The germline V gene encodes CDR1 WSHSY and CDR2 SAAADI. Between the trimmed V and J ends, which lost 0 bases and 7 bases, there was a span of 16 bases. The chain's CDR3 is CASSESLRGGKNEQFF. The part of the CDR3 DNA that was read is TGCGCCAGCAGTGAGTCATTGAGGGGGGGGAAGAATGAG.

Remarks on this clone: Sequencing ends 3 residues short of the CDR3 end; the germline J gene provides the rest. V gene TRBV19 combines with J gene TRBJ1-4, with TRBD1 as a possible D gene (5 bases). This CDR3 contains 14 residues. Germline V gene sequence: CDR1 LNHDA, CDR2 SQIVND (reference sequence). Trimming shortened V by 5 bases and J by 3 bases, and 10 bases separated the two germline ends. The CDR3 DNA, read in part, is TGTGCCAGTAGTGAGGGAGGGGCTAATGAAAAA. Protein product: CASSEGGANEK. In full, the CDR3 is CASSEGGANEKLFF.

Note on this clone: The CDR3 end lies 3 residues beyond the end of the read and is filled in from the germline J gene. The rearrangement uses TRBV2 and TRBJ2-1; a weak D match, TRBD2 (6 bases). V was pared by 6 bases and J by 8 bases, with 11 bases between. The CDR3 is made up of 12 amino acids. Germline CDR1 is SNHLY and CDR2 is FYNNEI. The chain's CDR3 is CASSGGSYEQFF. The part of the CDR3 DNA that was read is TGTGCCAGCAGCGGGGGTAGCTATGAG.

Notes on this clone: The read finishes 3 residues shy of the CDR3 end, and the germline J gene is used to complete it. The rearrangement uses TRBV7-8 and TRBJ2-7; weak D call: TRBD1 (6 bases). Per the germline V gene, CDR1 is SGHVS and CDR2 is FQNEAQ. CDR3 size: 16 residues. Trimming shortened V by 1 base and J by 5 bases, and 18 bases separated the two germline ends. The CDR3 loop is CASSLDSGQGHHEQYF. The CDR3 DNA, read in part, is TGTGCCAGCAGCTTAGACTCGGGACAAGGACACCACGAG.

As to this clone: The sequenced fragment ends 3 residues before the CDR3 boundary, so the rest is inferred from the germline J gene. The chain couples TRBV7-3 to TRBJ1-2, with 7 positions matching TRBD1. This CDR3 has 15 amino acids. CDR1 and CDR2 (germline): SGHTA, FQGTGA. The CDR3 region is CASSSHRGVEEGYTF. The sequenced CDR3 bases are TGTGCCAGCAGCTCGCACAGGGGCGTGGAGGAGGGC.

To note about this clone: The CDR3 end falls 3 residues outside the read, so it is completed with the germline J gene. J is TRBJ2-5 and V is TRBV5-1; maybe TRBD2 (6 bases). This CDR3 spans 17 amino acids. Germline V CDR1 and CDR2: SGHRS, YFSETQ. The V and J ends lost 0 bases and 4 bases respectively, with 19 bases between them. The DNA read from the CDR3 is TGCGCCAGCAGCTTGGAGAGGGGAGTCGGGGGAGGAGAGACC. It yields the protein CASSLERGVGGGET. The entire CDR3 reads CASSLERGVGGGETQYF.

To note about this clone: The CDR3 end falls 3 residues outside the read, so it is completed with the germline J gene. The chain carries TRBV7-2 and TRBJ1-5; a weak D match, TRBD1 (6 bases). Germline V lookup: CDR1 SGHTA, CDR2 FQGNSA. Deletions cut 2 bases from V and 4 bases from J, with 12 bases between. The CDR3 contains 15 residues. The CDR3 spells CASSLPTTGNQPQHF. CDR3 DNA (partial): TGTGCCAGCAGCTTACCCACAACAGGGAATCAGCCC. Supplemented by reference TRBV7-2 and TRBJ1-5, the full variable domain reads GAGVSQSPSNKVTEKGKDVELRCDPISGHTALYWYRQSLGQGLEFLIYFQGNSAPDKSGLPSDRFSAERTGGSVSTLTIQRTQQEDSAVYLCASSLPTTGNQPQHFGDGTRLSIL.

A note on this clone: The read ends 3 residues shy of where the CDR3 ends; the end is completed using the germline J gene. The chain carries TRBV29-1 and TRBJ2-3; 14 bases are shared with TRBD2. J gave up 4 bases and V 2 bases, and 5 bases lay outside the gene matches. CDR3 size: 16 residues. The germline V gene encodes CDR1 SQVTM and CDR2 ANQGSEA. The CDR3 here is CSVETLTSGRADTQYF. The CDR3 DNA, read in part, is TGCAGCGTTGAAACCCTGACTAGCGGGAGGGCAGATACG.

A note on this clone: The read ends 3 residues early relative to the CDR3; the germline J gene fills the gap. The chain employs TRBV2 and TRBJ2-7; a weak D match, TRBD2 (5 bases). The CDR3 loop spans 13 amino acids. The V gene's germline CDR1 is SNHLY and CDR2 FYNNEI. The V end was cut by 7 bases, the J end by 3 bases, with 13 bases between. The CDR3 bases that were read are TGTGCCAGCACCTCGGAGGACTTCTACGAG. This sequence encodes CASTSEDFYE. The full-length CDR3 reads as CASTSEDFYEQYF.

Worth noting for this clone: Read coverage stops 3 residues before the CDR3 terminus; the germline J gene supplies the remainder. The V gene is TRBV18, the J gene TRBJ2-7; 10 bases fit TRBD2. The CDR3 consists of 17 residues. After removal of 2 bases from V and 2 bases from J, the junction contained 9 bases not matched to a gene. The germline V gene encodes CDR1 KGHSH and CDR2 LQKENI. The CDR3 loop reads CASSPGNSGRKTYEQYF. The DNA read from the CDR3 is TGTGCCAGCTCACCAGGAAATAGCGGGAGGAAGACCTACGAG.

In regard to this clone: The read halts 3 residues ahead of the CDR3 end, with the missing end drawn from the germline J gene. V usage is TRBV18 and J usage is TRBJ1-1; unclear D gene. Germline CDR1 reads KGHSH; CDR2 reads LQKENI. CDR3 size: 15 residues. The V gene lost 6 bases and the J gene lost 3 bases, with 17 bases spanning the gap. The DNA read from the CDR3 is TGTGCCAGCTCGACCGGGCCAGGCGGGGACACTGAA. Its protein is CASSTGPGGDTE. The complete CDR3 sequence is CASSTGPGGDTEAFF.

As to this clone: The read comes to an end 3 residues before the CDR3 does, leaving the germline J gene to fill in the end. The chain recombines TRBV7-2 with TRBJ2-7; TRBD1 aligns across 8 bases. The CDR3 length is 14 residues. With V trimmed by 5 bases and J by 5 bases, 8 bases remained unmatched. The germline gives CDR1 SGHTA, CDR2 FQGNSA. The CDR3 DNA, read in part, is TGTGCCAGCAGCCCCGACAGGGGCAGGAACGAG. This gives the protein CASSPDRGRNE. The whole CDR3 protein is CASSPDRGRNEQYF.

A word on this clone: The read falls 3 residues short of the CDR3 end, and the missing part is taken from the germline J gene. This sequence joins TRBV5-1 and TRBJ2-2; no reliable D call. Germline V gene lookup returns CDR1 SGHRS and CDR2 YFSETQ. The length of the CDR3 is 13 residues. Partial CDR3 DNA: TGCGCCAGCAGCTTAGACATCAATGAAAAG. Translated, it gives CASSLDINEK. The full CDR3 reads CASSLDINEKLFF.